These T cell receptor beta chains were read from a single sample in a study of cytomegalovirus exposure and HLA in healthy donors. TCRdb's copy holds only in-frame clones and misses some; the assay was immunoSEQ multiplex PCR. The sample carries approximately 190,000 clones, around 84% recorded once. The sequencing sample was made of PBMCs. Receptor source: a man between 40 and 49 years old in good health and CMV-seropositive. Both conserved end residues are part of each CDR3. The D gene is left open where the match is weak. Clone size is stated in some rows and not others, as once, few, many or a class when expanded.

J gene: TRBJ2-7; clone size: NA; D gene: TRBD1; V gene: TRBV28; CDR3 protein: CASSPRTGAIDEQYF; CDR3 DNA: TGTGCCAGCAGTCCCCGGACAGGGGCCATTGACGAGCAGTACTTC
J gene: TRBJ2-6; clone size: NA; D gene: NA; V gene: TRBV5-1; CDR3 protein: CASSLSHHSGANVLTF; CDR3 DNA: TGCGCCAGCAGCCTATCTCACCACTCTGGGGCCAACGTCCTGACTTTC
J gene: TRBJ2-6; clone size: NA; D gene: NA; V gene: TRBV19; CDR3 protein: CASMSAGYLVSGANVLTF; CDR3 DNA: TGTGCCAGTATGTCGGCAGGATATCTTGTCTCTGGGGCCAACGTCCTGACTTTC
J gene: TRBJ2-1; clone size: NA; D gene: TRBD2; V gene: TRBV12-5; CDR3 protein: CASANLTSGHEQFF; CDR3 DNA: TGTGCTAGTGCCAATTTGACTAGCGGACATGAGCAGTTCTTC
J gene: TRBJ1-2; clone size: NA; D gene: TRBD1; V gene: TRBV7-9; CDR3 protein: CASSRPDRVGYGYTF; CDR3 DNA: TGTGCCAGCAGCAGACCGGACAGGGTCGGCTATGGCTACACCTTC
J gene: TRBJ2-7; clone size: few; D gene: NA; V gene: TRBV6-6; CDR3 protein: CAARLSYEQYF; CDR3 DNA: TGTGCCGCGCGCCTCTCCTACGAGCAGTACTTC
J gene: TRBJ2-1; clone size: NA; D gene: TRBD1; V gene: TRBV7-6; CDR3 protein: CASSVDRGPNEQFF; CDR3 DNA: TGTGCCAGCAGCGTAGACAGGGGACCGAATGAGCAGTTCTTC
J gene: TRBJ2-2; clone size: NA; D gene: TRBD2; V gene: TRBV19; CDR3 protein: CASSKRLAGDTGELFF; CDR3 DNA: TGTGCCAGTAGTAAACGACTAGCGGGGGACACCGGGGAGCTGTTTTTT
J gene: TRBJ2-2; clone size: NA; D gene: TRBD1; V gene: TRBV29-1; CDR3 protein: CSVRDRGSGELFF; CDR3 DNA: TGCAGCGTACGGGACAGGGGTTCCGGGGAGCTGTTTTTT
J gene: TRBJ2-3; clone size: few; D gene: TRBD2; V gene: TRBV11-3; CDR3 protein: CASSPGTRGSTDTQYF; CDR3 DNA: TGTGCCAGCAGCCCGGGGACTAGGGGAAGCACAGATACGCAGTATTTT
J gene: TRBJ2-7; clone size: NA; D gene: TRBD2; V gene: TRBV28; CDR3 protein: CASKPRLAGKYEQYF; CDR3 DNA: TGTGCCAGCAAGCCCCGACTAGCGGGGAAGTACGAGCAGTACTTC
J gene: TRBJ1-5; clone size: once; D gene: NA; V gene: TRBV10-3; CDR3 protein: CAISELTPQRGHQPQHF; CDR3 DNA: TGTGCCATCAGTGAACTGACACCACAAAGGGGTCATCAGCCCCAGCATTTT
J gene: TRBJ1-2; clone size: NA; D gene: NA; V gene: TRBV5-6; CDR3 protein: CASSSQAHYGYTF; CDR3 DNA: TGTGCCAGCAGCTCACAGGCTCACTATGGCTACACCTTC
J gene: TRBJ1-4; clone size: NA; D gene: TRBD1; V gene: TRBV14; CDR3 protein: CASSHLPGQGGEKLFF; CDR3 DNA: TGTGCCAGCAGCCACCTCCCGGGACAGGGAGGTGAAAAACTGTTTTTT
J gene: TRBJ2-7; clone size: NA; D gene: TRBD1; V gene: TRBV18; CDR3 protein: CASSVQGIPYEQYF; CDR3 DNA: TGTGCCAGCTCAGTACAGGGGATACCCTACGAGCAGTACTTC
J gene: TRBJ1-4; clone size: NA; D gene: NA; V gene: TRBV7-9; CDR3 protein: CASSPDSPIYNEKLFF; CDR3 DNA: TGTGCCAGCAGTCCGGACAGTCCGATTTATAATGAAAAACTGTTTTTT
J gene: TRBJ2-7; clone size: NA; D gene: NA; V gene: TRBV6-6; CDR3 protein: CASSYSIGTGEQYF; CDR3 DNA: TGTGCCAGCAGTTACTCGATTGGTACCGGCGAGCAGTACTTC
J gene: TRBJ2-1; clone size: NA; D gene: NA; V gene: TRBV19; CDR3 protein: CASSTRDGSSYNEQFF; CDR3 DNA: TGTGCCAGTAGTACACGGGACGGGAGCTCCTACAATGAGCAGTTCTTC